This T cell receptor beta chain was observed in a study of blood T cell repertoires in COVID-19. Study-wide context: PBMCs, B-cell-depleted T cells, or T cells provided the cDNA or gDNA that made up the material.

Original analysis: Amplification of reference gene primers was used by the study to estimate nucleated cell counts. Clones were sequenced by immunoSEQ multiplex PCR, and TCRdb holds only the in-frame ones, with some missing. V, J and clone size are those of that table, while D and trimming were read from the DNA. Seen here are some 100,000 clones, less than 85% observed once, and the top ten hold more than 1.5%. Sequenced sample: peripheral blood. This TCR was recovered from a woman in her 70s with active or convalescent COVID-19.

CDR3 sequence (DNA): TGTGCCAGCAGCCCAGGACAGGGTAATGAAAAACTGTTTTTT. This encodes CASSPGQGNEKLFF. The chain uses TRBV7-9 and TRBJ1-4, with 8 bases that match TRBD1. Germline V gene lookup returns CDR1 SEHNR and CDR2 FQNEAQ (reference sequence). The CDR3 is 14 residues long. V shed 5 bases and J 4 bases; nucleotides not matched to a gene: 3. Full variable domain (outside the CDR3, taken from reference TRBV7-9 and TRBJ1-4): DTGVSQNPRHKITKRGQNVTFRCDPISEHNRLYWYRQTLGQGPEFLTYFQNEAQLEKSRLLSDRFSAERPKGSFSTLEIQRTEQGDSAMYLCASSPGQGNEKLFFGSGTQLSVL.